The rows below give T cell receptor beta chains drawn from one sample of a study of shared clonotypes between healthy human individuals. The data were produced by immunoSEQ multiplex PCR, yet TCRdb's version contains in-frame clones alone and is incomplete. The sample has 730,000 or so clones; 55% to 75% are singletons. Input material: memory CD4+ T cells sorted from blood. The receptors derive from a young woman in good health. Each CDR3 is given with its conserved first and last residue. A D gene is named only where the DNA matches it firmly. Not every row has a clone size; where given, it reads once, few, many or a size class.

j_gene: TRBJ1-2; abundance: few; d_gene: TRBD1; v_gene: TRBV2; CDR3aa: CASSAGTDYGYTF; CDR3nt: TGTGCCAGCAGCGCCGGGACAGACTATGGCTACACCTTC
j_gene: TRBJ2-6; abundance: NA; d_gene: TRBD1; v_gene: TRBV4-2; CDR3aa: CASSQGSGTDHSGANVLTF; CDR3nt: TGTGCCAGCAGCCAAGGATCCGGGACAGACCACTCTGGGGCCAACGTCCTGACTTTC
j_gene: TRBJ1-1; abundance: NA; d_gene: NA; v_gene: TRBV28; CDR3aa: CASSSDPPFGVLTEAFF; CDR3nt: TGTGCCAGCAGTTCAGATCCCCCTTTTGGTGTACTTACGGAAGCTTTCTTT
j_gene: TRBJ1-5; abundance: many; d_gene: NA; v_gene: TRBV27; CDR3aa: CASSPAGSNQPQHF; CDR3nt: TGTGCCAGCAGTCCTGCAGGTAGCAATCAGCCCCAGCATTTT
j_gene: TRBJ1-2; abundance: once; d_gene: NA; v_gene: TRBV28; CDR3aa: CASSLIQANYGYTF; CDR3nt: TGTGCCAGCAGTTTAATACAGGCAAACTATGGCTACACCTTC
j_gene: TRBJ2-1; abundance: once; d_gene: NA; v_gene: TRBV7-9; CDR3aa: CASSSPRTADNEQFF; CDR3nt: TGTGCCAGCAGCTCGCCCCGGACAGCAGACAATGAGCAGTTCTTC
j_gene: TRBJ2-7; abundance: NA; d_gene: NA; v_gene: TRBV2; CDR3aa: CASSPRDPSTEQYF; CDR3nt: TGTGCCAGCAGTCCCCGGGACCCCAGTACCGAGCAGTACTTC
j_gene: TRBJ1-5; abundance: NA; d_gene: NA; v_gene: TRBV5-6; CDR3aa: CASSRNGRPSNQPQHF; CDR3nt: TGTGCCAGCAGCCGAAATGGTAGACCTAGCAATCAGCCCCAGCATTTT
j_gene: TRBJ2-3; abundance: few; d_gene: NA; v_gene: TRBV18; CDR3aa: CASSGGGTDTQYF; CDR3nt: TGTGCCAGCTCGGGAGGTGGCACAGATACGCAGTATTTT
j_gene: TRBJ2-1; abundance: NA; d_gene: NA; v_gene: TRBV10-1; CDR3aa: CASSPGEEGRNEQFF; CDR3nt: TGCGCCAGCAGCCCTGGGGAGGAGGGGCGCAATGAGCAGTTCTTC
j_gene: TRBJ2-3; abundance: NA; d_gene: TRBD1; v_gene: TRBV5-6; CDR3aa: CASSFRGTRTDTQYF; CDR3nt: TGTGCCAGCAGCTTCAGGGGGACCCGCACAGATACGCAGTATTTT
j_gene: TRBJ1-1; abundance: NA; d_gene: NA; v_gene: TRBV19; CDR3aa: CASSMGRRTTEAFF; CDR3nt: TGTGCCAGTAGTATGGGCAGGAGGACGACTGAAGCTTTCTTT
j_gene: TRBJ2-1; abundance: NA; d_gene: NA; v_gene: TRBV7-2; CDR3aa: CASSLPGFAYNEQFF; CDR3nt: TGTGCCAGCAGCCTTCCGGGATTCGCCTACAATGAGCAGTTCTTC
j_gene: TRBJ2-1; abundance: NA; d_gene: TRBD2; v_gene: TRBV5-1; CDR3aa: CASSLEGAGGPSNEQFF; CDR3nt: TGCGCCAGCAGCTTGGAGGGAGCGGGAGGGCCATCCAATGAGCAGTTCTTC
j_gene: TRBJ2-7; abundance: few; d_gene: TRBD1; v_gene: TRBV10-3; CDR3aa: CAISESWTGRTYEQYF; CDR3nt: TGTGCCATCAGTGAGTCGTGGACAGGGAGGACCTACGAGCAGTACTTC
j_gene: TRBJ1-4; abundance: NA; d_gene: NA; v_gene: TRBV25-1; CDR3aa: CASSEYSEGWNEKLFF; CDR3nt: TGTGCCAGCAGTGAATATAGCGAGGGCTGGAATGAAAAACTGTTTTTT
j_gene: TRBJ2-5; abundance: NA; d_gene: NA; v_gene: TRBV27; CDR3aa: CASRGVGAGRLEETQYF; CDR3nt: TGTGCCAGCAGGGGGGTGGGGGCAGGGCGGCTCGAAGAGACCCAGTACTTC
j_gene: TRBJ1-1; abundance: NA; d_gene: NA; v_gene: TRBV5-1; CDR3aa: CASSLEQSVEAFF; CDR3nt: TGCGCCAGCAGCTTAGAACAGTCAGTTGAAGCTTTCTTT
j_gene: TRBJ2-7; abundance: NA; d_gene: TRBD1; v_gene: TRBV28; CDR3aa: CASSFLGRGTGVFEQYF; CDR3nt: TGTGCCAGCAGTTTCCTAGGTCGAGGGACAGGGGTTTTCGAGCAGTACTTC
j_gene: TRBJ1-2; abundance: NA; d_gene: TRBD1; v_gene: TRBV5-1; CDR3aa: CASRAGQANFYGYTF; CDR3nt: TGCGCCAGCAGGGCGGGACAGGCGAACTTCTATGGCTACACCTTC
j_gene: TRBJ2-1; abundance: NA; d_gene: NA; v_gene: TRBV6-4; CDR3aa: CASSDCPNEQFF; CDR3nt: TGTGCCAGCAGTGACTGCCCTAATGAGCAGTTCTTC
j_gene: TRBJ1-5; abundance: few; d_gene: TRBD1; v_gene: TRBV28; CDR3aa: CASSSPGGGNQPQHF; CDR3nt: TGTGCCAGCAGTTCCCCAGGGGGAGGGAATCAGCCCCAGCATTTT
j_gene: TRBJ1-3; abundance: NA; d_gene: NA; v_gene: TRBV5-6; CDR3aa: CASSPSGISGNTIYF; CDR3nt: TGTGCCAGCAGCCCCAGCGGGATCTCTGGAAACACCATATATTTT
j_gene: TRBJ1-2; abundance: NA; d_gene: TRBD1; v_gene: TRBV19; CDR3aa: CASRTPGQGLFGGYTF; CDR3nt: TGTGCCAGTAGGACCCCGGGACAGGGTCTTTTCGGAGGCTACACCTTC
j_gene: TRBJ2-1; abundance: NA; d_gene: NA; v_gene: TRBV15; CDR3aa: CATSREGLTSSYNEQFF; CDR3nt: TGTGCCACCAGCAGAGAAGGACTTACGAGCTCCTACAATGAGCAGTTCTTC
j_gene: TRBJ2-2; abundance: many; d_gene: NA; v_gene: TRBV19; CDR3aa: CASSKGTLNTGELFF; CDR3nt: TGTGCCAGTAGTAAAGGTACCCTGAACACCGGGGAGCTGTTTTTT
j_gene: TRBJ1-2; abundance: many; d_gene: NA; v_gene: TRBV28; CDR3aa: CVVAGGSDYGYTF; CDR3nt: TGTGTCGTGGCGGGTGGTTCTGACTATGGCTACACCTTC
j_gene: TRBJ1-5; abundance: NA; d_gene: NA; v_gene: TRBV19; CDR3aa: CASSILGQPQHF; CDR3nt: TGTGCCAGTAGTATTTTGGGGCAGCCCCAGCATTTT
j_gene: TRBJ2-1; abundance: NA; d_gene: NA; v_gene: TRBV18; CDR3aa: CASSPQPSDYNEQFF; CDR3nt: TGTGCCAGCTCACCACAGCCTAGCGATTACAATGAGCAGTTCTTC
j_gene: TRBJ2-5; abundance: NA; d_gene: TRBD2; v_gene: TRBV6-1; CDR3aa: CASIFSGKQDAQYF; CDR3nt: TGTGCCAGCATATTTAGCGGGAAACAGGACGCCCAGTACTTC
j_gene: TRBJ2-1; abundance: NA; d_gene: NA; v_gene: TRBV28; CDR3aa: CASSLGSIGSYNEQFF; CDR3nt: TGTGCCAGCAGTTTAGGGTCGATAGGCTCCTACAATGAGCAGTTCTTC
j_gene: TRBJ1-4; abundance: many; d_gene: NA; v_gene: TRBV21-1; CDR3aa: CASSKHRLLGEKLFF; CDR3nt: TGTGCCAGCAGCAAGCACAGGCTTTTGGGTGAAAAACTGTTTTTT
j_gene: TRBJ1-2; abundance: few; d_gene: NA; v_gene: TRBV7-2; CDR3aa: CASSLAPGQWDGYTF; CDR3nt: TGTGCCAGCAGCTTAGCCCCAGGACAGTGGGATGGCTACACCTTC
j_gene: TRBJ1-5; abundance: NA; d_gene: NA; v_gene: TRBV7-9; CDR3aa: CASSLTGNQPQHF; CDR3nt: TGTGCCAGCAGCTTAACAGGGAACCAGCCCCAGCATTTT
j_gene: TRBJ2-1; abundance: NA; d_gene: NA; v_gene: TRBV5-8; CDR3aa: CASSRAVSTDDNEQFF; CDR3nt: TGTGCCAGCAGCCGCGCGGTGTCAACAGACGACAATGAGCAGTTCTTC
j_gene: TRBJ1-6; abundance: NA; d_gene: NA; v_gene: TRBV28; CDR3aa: CASRVGYNSPLHF; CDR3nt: TGTGCCAGCAGAGTGGGATATAATTCACCCCTCCACTTT
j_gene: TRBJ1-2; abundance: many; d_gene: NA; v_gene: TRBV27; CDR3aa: CASSSPGGGHYGYTF; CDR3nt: TGTGCCAGCAGTTCCCCCGGTGGGGGACACTATGGCTACACCTTC
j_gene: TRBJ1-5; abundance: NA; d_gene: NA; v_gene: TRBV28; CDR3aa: CASRGQGVHNQPQHF; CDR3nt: TGTGCCAGCAGGGGGCAGGGAGTTCACAATCAGCCCCAGCATTTT
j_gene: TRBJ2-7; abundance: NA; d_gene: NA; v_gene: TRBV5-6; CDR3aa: CASSLMGPVSYYEQYF; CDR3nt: TGTGCCAGCAGCTTGATGGGGCCAGTTAGTTACTACGAGCAGTACTTC
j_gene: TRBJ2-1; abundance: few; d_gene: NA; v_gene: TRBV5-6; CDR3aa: CASSLGLLSYNEQFF; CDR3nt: TGTGCCAGCAGCTTGGGGCTACTCTCCTACAATGAGCAGTTCTTC
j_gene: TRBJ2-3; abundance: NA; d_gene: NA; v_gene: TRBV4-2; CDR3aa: CASSPETGDTQYF; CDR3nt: TGTGCCAGCAGCCCAGAGACCGGAGATACGCAGTATTTT
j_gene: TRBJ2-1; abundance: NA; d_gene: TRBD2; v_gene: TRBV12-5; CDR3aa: CASGLVLGRERANEQFF; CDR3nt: TGTGCTAGTGGTTTGGTACTAGGGCGGGAGCGGGCCAATGAGCAGTTCTTC
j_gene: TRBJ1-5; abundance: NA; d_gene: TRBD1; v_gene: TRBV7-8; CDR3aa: CASSPGQGVYSNQPQHF; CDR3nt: TGTGCCAGCAGCCCAGGACAGGGGGTTTATAGCAATCAGCCCCAGCATTTT
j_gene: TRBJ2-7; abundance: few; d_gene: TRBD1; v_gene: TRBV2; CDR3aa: CASRGTGSSYEQYF; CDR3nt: TGTGCCAGCAGGGGGACAGGGAGCTCCTACGAGCAGTACTTC
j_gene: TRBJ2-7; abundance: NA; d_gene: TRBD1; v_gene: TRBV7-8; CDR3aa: CASSLSPDRVGGWEQYF; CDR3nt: TGTGCCAGCAGCTTAAGTCCGGACAGGGTAGGGGGCTGGGAGCAGTACTTC
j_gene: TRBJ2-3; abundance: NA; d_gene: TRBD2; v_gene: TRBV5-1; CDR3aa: CASSTSASRDTQYF; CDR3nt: TGCGCCAGCAGCACTAGCGCGAGTCGGGATACGCAGTATTTT
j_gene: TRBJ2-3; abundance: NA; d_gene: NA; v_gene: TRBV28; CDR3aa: CASNTIRGTDTQYF; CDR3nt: TGTGCCAGCAATACCATCAGGGGAACAGATACGCAGTATTTT
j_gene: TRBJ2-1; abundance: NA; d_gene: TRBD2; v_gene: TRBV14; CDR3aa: CASSPVAGAQGEQFF; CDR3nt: TGTGCCAGCAGCCCGGTTGCGGGAGCTCAGGGTGAGCAGTTCTTC
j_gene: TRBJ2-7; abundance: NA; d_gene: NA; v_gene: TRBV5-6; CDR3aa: CASSSDSGEQYF; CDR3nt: TGTGCCAGCAGCTCGGACAGCGGCGAGCAGTACTTC
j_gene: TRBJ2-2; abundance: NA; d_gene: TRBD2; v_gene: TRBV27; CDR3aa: CASSSRTSGYTGELFF; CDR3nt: TGTGCCAGCAGTTCACGGACTAGCGGTTACACCGGGGAGCTGTTTTTT
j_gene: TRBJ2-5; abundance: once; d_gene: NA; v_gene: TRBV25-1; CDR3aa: CASSDGIGQPGGETQYF; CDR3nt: TGTGCCAGCAGTGATGGGATAGGACAGCCCGGGGGAGAGACCCAGTACTTC